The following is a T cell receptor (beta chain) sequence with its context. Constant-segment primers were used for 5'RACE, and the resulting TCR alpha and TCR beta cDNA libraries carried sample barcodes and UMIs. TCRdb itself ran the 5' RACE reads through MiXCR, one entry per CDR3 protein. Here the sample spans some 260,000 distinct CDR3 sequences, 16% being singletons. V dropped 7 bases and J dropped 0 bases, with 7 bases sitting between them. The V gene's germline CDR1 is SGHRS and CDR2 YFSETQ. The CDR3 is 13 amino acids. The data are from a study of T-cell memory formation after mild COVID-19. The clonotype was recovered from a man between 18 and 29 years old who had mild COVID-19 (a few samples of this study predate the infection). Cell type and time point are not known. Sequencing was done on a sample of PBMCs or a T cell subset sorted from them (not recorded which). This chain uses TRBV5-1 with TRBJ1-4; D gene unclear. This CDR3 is CASQVATNEKLFF. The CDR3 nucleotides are TGCGCCAGCCAAGTTGCAACTAATGAAAAACTGTTTTTT.